Following are 30 T cell receptor beta chains from one sample sequenced in a study of regulatory T cells in long-lasting Graves disease. The sample's time point: persistent/refractory GD, antithyroid drugs over 5 years with positive TRAb. PBMC RNA was the source of the TCR library. Arm-PCR of CDR3 regions with iRepertoire HTBI primers generated TCR beta libraries. MiXCR was run by TCRdb on the multiplex PCR reads, yielding one entry per CDR3 protein. The data show around 400,000 distinct CDR3 sequences, 23% seen once. The material sequenced was peripheral blood mononuclear cells (PBMCs), taken when the disease was refractory, from a patient treated with antithyroid drugs. The receptors shown here come from a female donor with Graves disease.

The chain couples TRBV2 to TRBJ1-3; 9 bases map to TRBD1. Germline assignment: CDR1 SNHLY and CDR2 FYNNEI. The CDR3 covers 15 residues. V was clipped by 8 bases and J by 1 base; unmatched bases: 6. CDR3 DNA: TGTGCCAGCGGACTGGGGACAGGGTCTGGAAACACCATATATTTT. It encodes CASGLGTGSGNTIYF. Full variable domain (missing parts from reference TRBV2 and TRBJ1-3): EPEVTQTPSHQVTQMGQEVILRCVPISNHLYFYWYRQILGQKVEFLVSFYNNEISEKSEIFDDQFSVERPDGSNFTLKIRSTKLEDSAMYFCASGLGTGSGNTIYFGEGSWLTVV.

This clonotype was recorded many times. The chain uses TRBV28 and TRBJ2-2; TRBD2 is a possible D gene (6 bases). V was clipped by 6 bases and J by 4 bases, with 15 bases between them. The CDR3 runs 15 residues. From germline, CDR1 is MDHEN and CDR2 SYDVKM. CDR3 amino acids: CASSPGGQITGELFF. The CDR3 coding sequence is TGTGCCAGCAGCCCCGGAGGGCAGATCACCGGGGAGCTGTTTTTT.

This clonotype was detected a few times. The genes are TRBV7-2 and TRBJ1-2, with TRBD1 identical over 7 bases. CDR3 length equals 15 residues. The V and J ends lost 5 bases and 3 bases, in that order; junction bases with no gene match: 9. CDR1 and CDR2 from the germline V gene are SGHTA and FQGNSA. This CDR3 is CASSPQPGQHYGYTF. The CDR3 bases are TGTGCCAGCAGCCCCCAGCCGGGACAGCACTATGGCTACACCTTC. The full variable domain, completed using reference TRBV7-2 and TRBJ1-2, is GAGVSQSPSNKVTEKGKDVELRCDPISGHTALYWYRQSLGQGLEFLIYFQGNSAPDKSGLPSDRFSAERTGGSVSTLTIQRTQQEDSAVYLCASSPQPGQHYGYTFGSGTRLTVV.

This chain joins TRBV15 and TRBJ2-3, with D perhaps matching TRBD2 (5 bases). The V gene's germline CDR1 is LNHNV and CDR2 YYDKDF (reference sequence). The CDR3 totals 16 residues. V lost 0 bases to trimming and J lost 4 bases, with 14 bases between them. Here the CDR3 DNA reads TGTGCCACCAGCAGAGATTTCCTACTGCGGGCAGATACGCAGTATTTT. As protein: CATSRDFLLRADTQYF.

This clonotype was seen repeatedly, ten times or more. The chain carries TRBV7-2 and TRBJ1-2; tentatively, D is TRBD1 (5 bases). V shed 1 base and J shed 3 bases, with 12 bases lying between them. Germline lookup yields CDR1 SGHTA and CDR2 FQGNSA. The CDR3 extends over 15 amino acids. The CDR3 sequence: CASSLVSGGDYGYTF. The DNA of the CDR3 is TGTGCCAGCAGCTTAGTTTCCGGGGGAGACTATGGCTACACCTTC.

In its sample, this clonotype was seen many times. V and J are TRBV28 and TRBJ2-7; the D gene could be TRBD1 or TRBD2 (5 bases each). Trimming removed 5 bases from V and 0 bases from J, with 14 bases in between. Per the germline V gene, CDR1 is MDHEN and CDR2 is SYDVKM. CDR3 size: 15 residues. CDR3: CASSVKLGRSYEQYF. In nucleotides, the CDR3 is TGTGCCAGCAGTGTTAAGTTGGGACGCTCCTACGAGCAGTACTTC.

The V gene is TRBV7-2, the J gene TRBJ1-5, with TRBD1 identical over 8 bases. The CDR3 spans 16 residues. The ends lost 5 bases at V and 2 bases at J; junction bases unmatched: 8. CDR1 is SGHTA and CDR2 is FQGNSA in the germline V gene. CDR3: CASSPRTGWGNQPQHF. The CDR3 DNA is TGTGCCAGCAGCCCTCGGACAGGGTGGGGCAATCAGCCCCAGCATTTT.

V and J are TRBV30 and TRBJ1-1; a weak D match, TRBD1 (6 bases). In germline, CDR1 is GTSNPN, CDR2 SVGIG (reference sequence). The length of the CDR3 is 13 residues. CDR3 DNA: TGTGCGGAATGCAGGGGACCGAACACTGAAGCTTTCTTT. This translates into CAECRGPNTEAFF. Filled out from reference TRBV30 and TRBJ1-1, the complete variable domain reads SQTIHQWPATLVQPVGSPLSLECTVEGTSNPNLYWYRQAAGRGLQLLFYSVGIGQISSEVPQNLSASRPQDRQFILSSKKLLLSDSGFYLCAECRGPNTEAFFGQGTRLTVV.

This clonotype has just a few counts. CDR3: CASSFNTEQYF. The CDR3 region has the DNA TGTGCCAGCAGCTTTAATACCGAGCAGTACTTC. The chain has TRBV7-2 and TRBJ2-7; D is unresolved. Germline loops: CDR1 SGHTA, CDR2 FQGNSA. V lost 3 bases and J lost 6, with 6 bases in between. This CDR3 comprises 11 residues.

The chain is built from TRBV29-1 and TRBJ2-2, with 7 bases matching TRBD2. V lost 3 bases, J lost 5 bases, and 6 bases stayed unmatched. This CDR3 has 14 amino acids. The germline V gene encodes CDR1 SQVTM and CDR2 ANQGSEA. CDR3 in amino acids: CSVDGAGVTGELFF. DNA for the CDR3: TGCAGCGTTGATGGCGCGGGAGTTACCGGGGAGCTGTTTTTT.

This clonotype has more than one count but fewer than ten. The chain links TRBV29-1 to TRBJ2-4; TRBD2 aligns across 7 bases. The length of the CDR3 is 15 residues. The germline CDR1 and CDR2 sequences are SQVTM and ANQGSEA. J gave up 6 bases and V 6 bases, and 14 bases lay outside the gene matches. CDR3 protein: CSVKSGVTSVNIQYF. DNA of the CDR3: TGCAGCGTCAAAAGCGGGGTTACGTCCGTAAACATTCAGTACTTC. Combining the CDR3 with reference TRBV29-1 and TRBJ2-4 gives the whole variable domain SAVISQKPSRDICQRGTSLTIQCQVDSQVTMMFWYRQQPGQSLTLIATANQGSEATYESGFVIDKFPISRPNLTFSTLTVSNMSPEDSSIYLCSVKSGVTSVNIQYFGAGTRLSVL.

The rearrangement uses TRBV18 and TRBJ1-1; D not certain. This CDR3 spans 15 amino acids. Germline V lookup: CDR1 KGHSH, CDR2 LQKENI. Trimming took 0 bases from V and 1 from J, leaving 9 bases between them. CDR3 loop: CASSPPGPGNTEAFF. CDR3 nucleotides: TGTGCCAGCTCACCACCGGGTCCAGGGAACACTGAAGCTTTCTTT.

The CDR3 spells CSANRGRGTEAFF. CDR3 DNA sequence: TGCAGTGCCAACAGGGGGCGCGGGACTGAAGCTTTCTTT. The chain couples TRBV20-1 to TRBJ1-1; 9 bases are a match to TRBD1. After removal of 6 bases from V and 5 bases from J, the junction contained 7 bases not matched to a gene. Germline CDR1 and CDR2: DFQATT and SNEGSKA (reference sequence). The CDR3 length is 13 residues.

This clonotype appeared many times. This rearrangement joins TRBV20-1 to TRBJ1-2; D possibly corresponds to TRBD1 (6 bases). Germline-derived CDR1 and CDR2 are DFQATT and SNEGSKA (reference sequence). This CDR3 region has 15 residues. V was pared by 3 bases and J by 8 bases, with 22 bases between. In nucleotides, the CDR3 is TGCAGTGCTAGTTATATATTCAGGGGTGGATGGGGCTACACCTTC. Its translation is CSASYIFRGGWGYTF.

This clonotype has ten or more counts. This chain uses TRBV5-6 with TRBJ2-5, with D unresolved. Germline-derived CDR1 and CDR2 are SGHDT and YYEEEE. The CDR3 runs 12 residues. V shed 5 bases and J shed 0 bases, with 5 bases lying between them. In DNA form, the CDR3 reads TGTGCCAGCAGTTGGGACCAAGAGACCCAGTACTTC. Its translation is CASSWDQETQYF.

The chain has TRBV19 and TRBJ2-7; 8 nucleotides align to TRBD1. Germline V gene lookup returns CDR1 LNHDA and CDR2 SQIVND (reference sequence). The CDR3 loop spans 15 amino acids. Unmatched junction bases numbered 10, after V lost 3 bases and J lost 6 bases. CDR3 nucleotide sequence: TGTGCCAGTAGTATCTCGAGGACAGGGAAGAGCGAGCAGTACTTC. Its protein product is CASSISRTGKSEQYF.

The genes are TRBV6-9 and TRBJ2-7; a weak D match, TRBD1 (5 bases). This CDR3 comprises 14 residues. Trimming removed 3 bases from V and 4 bases from J, with 13 bases in between. The germline CDR1 and CDR2 sequences are MNHGY and SVAAGI. The CDR3 spells CASSYELRAYEQYF. DNA for the CDR3: TGTGCCAGCAGTTACGAACTCAGGGCATACGAGCAGTACTTC.

The V call is TRBV6-1, the J call TRBJ2-7; TRBD2 might be the D (6 bases). The CDR3 is 16 amino acids. CDR1 is MNHNS and CDR2 is SASEGT in the germline V gene. The V end was cut by 0 bases, the J end by 1 base, with 13 bases between. The CDR3 nucleotides read TGTGCCAGCAGTGAAGCGCTCCTCGGGGGTTCCTACGAGCAGTACTTC. It specifies CASSEALLGGSYEQYF.

Only a few counts were recorded for this clonotype. The V gene is TRBV13, the J gene TRBJ2-7; TRBD1 is a possible D gene (5 bases). CDR1 is PRHDT, CDR2 FYEKMQ, per germline (reference sequence). CDR3 length equals 15 residues. The V end was cut by 4 bases, the J end by 5 bases, with 18 bases between. CDR3 sequence: CASSSRGRVNDEQYF. CDR3 bases: TGTGCCAGCAGCTCCCGCGGCAGGGTTAACGACGAGCAGTACTTC.

This clonotype came up many times. Here the CDR3 DNA reads TGTGCCAGCTCACAGGGATCGAAGAACATTCAGTACTTC. The encoded protein is CASSQGSKNIQYF. The chain couples TRBV18 to TRBJ2-4; D unresolved. The V gene's germline CDR1 is KGHSH and CDR2 LQKENI. The CDR3 loop spans 13 amino acids. Trimming took 4 bases from V and 7 from J, leaving 11 bases between them.

This clonotype was seen a few times. This rearrangement joins TRBV29-1 to TRBJ2-7, with TRBD1 as a possible D gene (6 bases). V shed 7 bases and J shed 3 bases, with 16 bases lying between them. Germline V CDR1 and CDR2: SQVTM, ANQGSEA. CDR3 length equals 13 residues. The CDR3 DNA is TGCAGCGCCCTCTTGGGGGCCGACTACGAGCAGTACTTC. Translating it yields CSALLGADYEQYF.

This clonotype was found a few times. V and J are TRBV3-1 and TRBJ2-2, with unresolved D. The CDR3 has 14 amino acids. Trimming stripped 1 base from V and 7 bases from J, with 10 bases between. CDR1 LGHDT and CDR2 YNNKEL come from the germline V gene (reference sequence). CDR3 in DNA: TGTGCCAGCAGCCAAGGGGTTAAAGGCGGGGAGCTGTTTTTT. Its translation: CASSQGVKGGELFF.

This chain links TRBV3-1 with TRBJ1-4; a weak D match, TRBD1 (5 bases). V was cut by 2 bases and J by 9 bases, with 19 bases left in between. There are 16 residues in the CDR3. Germline V gene data show CDR1 as LGHDT and CDR2 as YNNKEL (reference sequence). CDR3 sequence reads: CASSQSGGGPDQKLFF. Here the CDR3 DNA reads TGTGCCAGCAGCCAATCAGGTGGGGGACCCGACCAAAAACTGTTTTTT.

The gene calls are TRBV20-1 and TRBJ2-7; 8 positions agree with TRBD2. Germline V gene sequence: CDR1 DFQATT, CDR2 SNEGSKA (reference sequence). Trimming removed 3 bases from V and 3 bases from J; junction bases left unmatched: 7. The CDR3 sequence is 14 residues long. CDR3 sequence reads: CSASKAGVGYEQYF. In DNA form, the CDR3 reads TGCAGTGCTAGCAAAGCGGGAGTAGGCTACGAGCAGTACTTC.

In this sample, this clonotype turned up a few times. The V gene is TRBV5-4, the J gene TRBJ2-5; 10 bases match TRBD1. Per the germline V gene, CDR1 is SGHNT and CDR2 is YYREEE (reference sequence). This CDR3 has 15 residues. V shed 3 bases and J 2 bases; nucleotides not matched to a gene: 4. For the CDR3, the DNA is TGTGCCAGCAGCTGGCCGGGACAGGGGCAAGAGACCCAGTACTTC. Its translation is CASSWPGQGQETQYF.

The chain couples TRBV10-3 to TRBJ1-1, with D unresolved. Germline loops: CDR1 ENHRY, CDR2 SYGVKD. V was clipped by 8 bases and J by 7 bases, with 17 bases between them. This CDR3 contains 13 residues. The DNA for the CDR3 is TGTGCCATCGGTGGCCGGATGCAAGGTGAAGCTTTCTTT. Translation gives CAIGGRMQGEAFF.

This clonotype was observed a few times. The rearrangement links TRBV29-1 to TRBJ2-2; D gene unclear. This CDR3 region has 13 residues. CDR1 and CDR2 from the germline V gene are SQVTM and ANQGSEA. V was cut by 1 base and J by 4 bases, with 7 bases left in between. The DNA of the CDR3 is TGCAGCGTTGAAGCCCGGACCACCGGGGAGCTGTTTTTT. As protein: CSVEARTTGELFF.

This clonotype has ten or more counts. The genes are TRBV28 and TRBJ2-6, with TRBD1 matching 8 bases. This CDR3 has 16 residues. Trimming removed 6 bases from V and 2 bases from J; junction bases left unmatched: 6. Germline CDR1 MDHEN, CDR2 SYDVKM. The CDR3 here is CASSTTRGPGANVLTF. The DNA for the CDR3 is TGTGCCAGCAGCACAACCAGGGGGCCTGGGGCCAACGTCCTGACTTTC.

There are many counts of this clonotype. V gene TRBV6-1 combines with J gene TRBJ1-1; D may be TRBD1 (6 bases). CDR3 size: 14 residues. V lost 5 bases and J 4 bases, leaving 14 bases between the germline ends. Germline CDR1 and CDR2: MNHNS and SASEGT. The CDR3 loop reads CASSTGGARTEAFF. The CDR3 nucleotides are TGTGCCAGCAGTACGGGGGGCGCGCGCACTGAAGCTTTCTTT.

This clonotype was seen a few times. J is TRBJ2-6 and V is TRBV2; a possible D gene is TRBD1 (5 bases). This CDR3 is 15 amino acids long. Per germline, CDR1 SNHLY and CDR2 FYNNEI. The ends were cut back, 10 bases at V and 0 bases at J, with 13 bases in the middle. The CDR3 nucleotides are TGTGCCATTTTGGTACAGGACTCTGGGGCCAACGTCCTGACTTTC. This codes for CAILVQDSGANVLTF.